Included here is one T cell receptor beta chain sequence, with context. Its target is unknown. The CDR3 covers 14 residues. V was cut by 7 bases and J by 4 bases, with 14 bases left in between. CDR1 is MNHEY and CDR2 is SVGAGI in the germline V gene. TCRdb recomputed calls from the reads with MiXCR, one row per CDR3 protein. The profile covers roughly 600,000 distinct CDR3 sequences, with 20% to 30% appearing a single time and 7.5% to 9% taken by the ten largest. These data originate in a study of T cell repertoires in cytomegalovirus infection. About the research overall: Public TCR beta signatures indicated both CMV infection and matching HLA type. Study conclusions and caveats: In two of eight donors, the top clonotype was HLA-C-restricted CMV-specific.

The clonotype comes from a human donor in good health (CMV status not recorded). Some clones in this sample may be carry-over from other donors' samples. Sequencing was done on a sample of CD8+ T cells from PBMCs. This rearrangement joins TRBV6-5 to TRBJ2-1, with D maybe TRBD1 (7 bases). The chain's CDR3 is CASTRGVGYNEQFF. The CDR3, as DNA: TGTGCCAGCACCAGGGGGGTTGGGTACAATGAGCAGTTCTTC.